This T cell receptor (beta chain) was observed in a study of CD4 T cells in relation to SARS-CoV-2 and coronaviruses (dated by TCRdb to the early 2020s). Regarding the research as a whole: A median age of around 37 years, with a range of about 20 to 80 years, was recorded for the full convalescent cohort of 12 to 13 patients. Of the roughly 12 convalescent patients, 8 were male and 4 were female, and two of the subjects were Hispanic. HLA restriction was mapped for shared crossreactive spike epitopes using patient-derived lymphoblastoid cell lines. At the level of individual TCR clonotypes, the study measured memory CD4+ T cell crossreactivity between SARS-CoV-2 spike protein and common cold coronavirus spike proteins. The Adaptive Biotechnologies TCR-sequencing kit was used for samples from a few pre-COVID donors and for the naive versus memory experiments, whereas the other data were Illumina-based. For other donors in the study, expansion assays were sequenced with a different, Illumina-based TCR-beta assay. Paper-wide results and their limitations: Sequencing naive versus memory cells indicated that the assay picks up memory recall responses, not primary responses primed during culture. Because no donor provided both pre-pandemic and post-infection samples, tracing the source of pre-existing responses was limited. Crossreactivity analysis centred on spike protein, so crossreactivity against other viral proteins was not assessed. Small numbers of patients and of tested TCRs limited the study. In roughly 60% of donors, memory CD4+ clonotypes turned up that crossrecognized SARS-CoV-2 and at least one common cold coronavirus spike. Significantly weaker SARS-CoV-2-driven expansion was shown by crossreactive clones than by monoreactive clones, consistent with antigenic imprinting.

A word on this clone: Its antigen is unknown. Base quality data are lacking; no much larger clone is found one base away.

Naive and memory CD4+ T cells were separated from cryopreserved PBMCs through CD4 enrichment, which was followed by EasySep naive CD4+ T cell enrichment. Ficoll-Paque PLUS gradient centrifugation was used to isolate PBMCs from either whole blood or leukapheresis product. PBMCs were either cryopreserved at -140 degrees C or used fresh in the expansion assay. The QIAamp Micro DNA Kit was used to extract genomic DNA from the CD4+ T cells. The CDR3 goes from the cysteine to the phenylalanine over 15 residues. The retained sequence is limited to the CDR3, 45 bases, with the frame set at the first base. V and J are trimmed by 0 bases and 6 bases, and the gene matches miss 5 bases of the junction. CDR1 and CDR2 are drawn from the germline V gene: MNHEY, SVGAGI. DNA from uncultured naive and memory CD4+ T cells underwent immunoSEQ TCR-beta sequencing at deep resolution. For the original study's pipeline: During preprocessing, nonproductive sequences were discarded, as were any CDR3s that did not begin with C, did not end with F or W, or were shorter than 7 amino acids. Cultured and uncultured naive and memory CD4+ repertoires were searched for previously identified spike- and CEF-reactive CDR3s. CDR3 homology was quantified as pairwise Levenshtein distance, calculated with the stringdist R package after three terminal residues were trimmed from each end. TCRdb limited this immuneACCESS table to in-frame rearrangements with V and J called. A share of clones is missing; checked studies link under half to unresolved V genes, and the rest is unexplained. V, J and clone size are those of that table, while D and trimming were read from the DNA. In this sample the table shows tens of thousands of clones, around 85% of which occur a single time. Over 3% of the sample belongs to the ten largest clones.

The sequence links TRBV6-5 to TRBJ2-3, and 8 junction bases match TRBD1. The source is an adult with COVID-19. The sample was memory CD4+ T cells from PBMCs. This specimen's cell subset or site label, per the study, means: memory (non-naive) CD4+ T cells. This receptor carries the CDR3 CASSYSAGGVDTQYF. The DNA reads as follows: TGTGCCAGCAGTTACTCGGCAGGGGGCGTCGATACGCAGTATTTT.